The 28 T cell receptor beta chains below were found in one sample sequenced in a study of cytomegalovirus exposure and HLA in healthy donors. A multiplex PCR was run with 60 Vbeta primers and 13 Jbeta primers. TCRdb's table, derived via immunoSEQ multiplex PCR, lists solely in-frame clones and lacks some. The data hold over 80,000 clones, with about 70% observed a single time. The sample was PBMCs. The receptor set was obtained from a man aged 40-50 years in good health and CMV-seronegative.

The V gene is TRBV9, the J gene TRBJ2-1, with 14 nucleotides matching TRBD2. The CDR3 has 16 residues. The ends lost 4 bases at V and 6 bases at J; junction bases unmatched: 6. Looked up from germline, CDR1 is SGDLS and CDR2 is YYNGEE. The CDR3 here is CASSPQGTSGGNEQFF. The CDR3, as DNA: TGTGCCAGCAGCCCCCAGGGGACTAGCGGGGGCAATGAGCAGTTCTTC.

This chain connects TRBV6-5 to TRBJ2-2; 11 positions agree with TRBD2. Germline values: CDR1 MNHEY, CDR2 SVGAGI. This CDR3 comprises 15 residues. With V trimmed by 6 bases and J by 6 bases, 6 bases remained unmatched. The CDR3 DNA is TGTGCCAGCAGCCCCGGGACTAGCGGAGCCGGGGAGCTGTTTTTT. It specifies CASSPGTSGAGELFF.

This chain connects TRBV7-6 to TRBJ1-2; the match to TRBD1 covers 9 bases. CDR1 is SGHVS, CDR2 FNYEAQ, per germline. The CDR3 extends over 15 amino acids. Trimming at V came to 6 bases and at J to 6 bases, leaving 11 bases not matched to a gene. The CDR3 region is CASSPGTGYRNGYTF. The CDR3 DNA is TGTGCCAGCAGTCCCGGGACAGGGTATCGGAATGGCTACACCTTC.

The V call is TRBV6-1, the J call TRBJ2-7; the D is unclear. The germline gives CDR1 MNHNS, CDR2 SASEGT. V lost 6 bases and J 2 bases, leaving 11 bases between the germline ends. This CDR3 contains 13 residues. CDR3 residues: CASRPLSTYEQYF. The CDR3 region has the DNA TGTGCCAGCAGACCGCTTTCTACCTACGAGCAGTACTTC.

The chain couples TRBV6-1 to TRBJ2-7, with 7 bases aligning to TRBD1. V shed 7 bases, J shed 0 bases, and the junction held 6 bases outside the gene matches. Germline CDR1 MNHNS, CDR2 SASEGT. The length of the CDR3 is 14 residues. Here the CDR3 reads CASKTGTVSYEQYF. The CDR3 coding sequence is TGTGCCAGCAAAACCGGGACAGTCTCCTACGAGCAGTACTTC.

This clone was found a few times. The rearrangement joins TRBV5-6 to TRBJ2-4, with D possibly TRBD2 on 7 matching bases. This CDR3 spans 16 amino acids. Trimming removed 4 bases from V and 0 bases from J, with 14 bases in between. Germline loops: CDR1 SGHDT, CDR2 YYEEEE. The CDR3 DNA follows: TGTGCCAGCAGCGGGGGGGCTAGTTTAGCCAAAAACATTCAGTACTTC. Translating it yields CASSGGASLAKNIQYF.

This clone has only one observation. The chain couples TRBV6-1 to TRBJ1-5, with a possible D match to TRBD1 (5 bases). The CDR3 loop spans 15 amino acids. V was pared by 6 bases and J by 4 bases, with 16 bases between. CDR1 is MNHNS and CDR2 is SASEGT in the germline V gene. The CDR3 sequence: CASRYFLDNNQPQHF. In DNA form, the CDR3 reads TGTGCCAGCAGGTATTTTCTGGACAATAATCAGCCCCAGCATTTT.

The V call is TRBV5-1, the J call TRBJ2-7; 9 bases match TRBD1. V shed 0 bases and J 5 bases; nucleotides not matched to a gene: 6. The V gene's germline CDR1 is SGHRS and CDR2 YFSETQ. The CDR3 contains 15 residues. The CDR3 DNA sequence: TGCGCCAGCAGCTTGGTCGGACAGGGGATCGACGAGCAGTACTTC. Translated, it gives CASSLVGQGIDEQYF.

The V and J genes are TRBV15 and TRBJ1-6; D not resolved. CDR1 is LNHNV and CDR2 is YYDKDF in the germline V gene (reference sequence). V shed 0 bases and J shed 0 bases, with 15 bases lying between them. The CDR3 runs 19 residues. The CDR3 region is CATSRDLGGISSYNSPLHF. The CDR3 region has the DNA TGTGCCACCAGCAGAGATTTAGGCGGAATCAGCTCCTATAATTCACCCCTCCACTTT.

This clone was seen a few times. The chain has TRBV7-2 and TRBJ2-3, with TRBD2 matching over 7 bases. This CDR3 is built from 14 residues. Trimming took 7 bases from V and 4 from J; bases not matched to a gene: 8. Germline values: CDR1 SGHTA, CDR2 FQGNSA. CDR3 residues: CASTSLGLADTQYF. The CDR3 DNA reads as TGTGCCAGCACCTCCCTTGGACTAGCAGATACGCAGTATTTT.

The chain uses TRBV7-2 and TRBJ2-7; 7 bases align to TRBD1. Germline trimming cut 0 bases from V and 1 base from J; bases unmatched to any gene: 6. This CDR3 is 16 amino acids long. CDR1 and CDR2 from the germline V gene are SGHTA and FQGNSA. The CDR3 DNA sequence: TGTGCCAGCAGCTTAGCGCAGGGGGTAAGGTCCTACGAGCAGTACTTC. It yields the protein CASSLAQGVRSYEQYF.

The genes are TRBV7-2 and TRBJ2-7; 7 bases are a match to TRBD1. Germline V CDR1 and CDR2: SGHTA, FQGNSA. Losses at the gene ends were 5 bases for V and 4 bases for J; bases not matched to a gene: 5. The CDR3 has 13 amino acids. CDR3 sequence (DNA): TGTGCCAGCAGCCAATTACAGGGGTACGAGCAGTACTTC. Protein product: CASSQLQGYEQYF.

The sample holds one count of this clone. This sequence joins TRBV7-2 and TRBJ2-3; D possibly corresponds to TRBD2 (5 bases). Germline V gene data show CDR1 as SGHTA and CDR2 as FQGNSA. There are 14 residues in the CDR3. V shed 0 bases and J shed 2 bases, with 6 bases lying between them. Here the CDR3 DNA reads TGTGCCAGCAGCTTAGCCGGGATCACAGATACGCAGTATTTT. Encoded protein: CASSLAGITDTQYF.

V and J are TRBV30 and TRBJ2-6; a possible D gene is TRBD1 (6 bases). The germline V gene encodes CDR1 GTSNPN and CDR2 SVGIG (reference sequence). This CDR3 has 18 residues. V shed 3 bases and J shed 0 bases, with 18 bases lying between them. For the CDR3, the DNA is TGTGCCTGGAGGCCGGGACCGACAGGCTTCTCTGGGGCCAACGTCCTGACTTTC. It translates to CAWRPGPTGFSGANVLTF.

This chain connects TRBV14 to TRBJ2-6; D is ambiguous. The CDR3 contains 13 residues. CDR1 SGHDN and CDR2 FVKESK come from the germline V gene. Trimming pared 3 bases from V and 4 bases from J, leaving 4 bases between. The CDR3 sequence: CASSHLGANVLTF. CDR3 in DNA: TGTGCCAGCAGCCATTTAGGGGCCAACGTCCTGACTTTC.

J is TRBJ1-1 and V is TRBV11-1, with a weak D call TRBD1 (5 bases). The CDR3 covers 13 residues. Germline V lookup: CDR1 SGHAT, CDR2 FQDESV (reference sequence). V dropped 7 bases and J dropped 4 bases, with 13 bases sitting between them. CDR3 DNA sequence: TGTGCCAGCAACAGACAGCCCGGCACTGAAGCTTTCTTT. As protein: CASNRQPGTEAFF.

This clone was detected a few times. The chain uses TRBV27 and TRBJ1-6; D possibly corresponds to TRBD1 (5 bases). Trimming took off 5 bases at V and 9 bases at J, with 23 bases between the two ends. Germline CDR1 is MNHEY and CDR2 is SMNVEV (reference sequence). CDR3 length: 17 residues. This CDR3 is CASSRGDFLRGGSPLHF. DNA for the CDR3: TGTGCCAGCAGTCGCGGGGATTTTTTAAGGGGCGGTTCACCCCTCCACTTT.

V is TRBV5-1 and J is TRBJ1-1, with 7 positions matching TRBD1. The CDR3 extends over 15 amino acids. After removal of 1 base from V and 4 bases from J, the junction contained 7 bases not matched to a gene. Germline loops: CDR1 SGHRS, CDR2 YFSETQ. The CDR3 loop is CASSLMYQGGTEAFF. The CDR3 DNA is TGCGCCAGCAGCTTGATGTATCAGGGGGGCACTGAAGCTTTCTTT.

The sample holds a few counts of this clone. The CDR3 nucleotides are TGTGCCAGCAGCCGACAGCAAGGGGGCTATAGCACAGATACGCAGTATTTT. Translating gives CASSRQQGGYSTDTQYF. The genes are TRBV5-6 and TRBJ2-3; TRBD1 aligns across 7 bases. The CDR3 sequence is 17 residues long. Per germline, CDR1 SGHDT and CDR2 YYEEEE. Losses at the gene ends were 4 bases for V and 0 bases for J; bases not matched to a gene: 11.

This clone has just a few counts. The CDR3 region has the DNA TGTGCCAGCTCACCAACAGGTCTCTCCTACGAGCAGTACTTC. It codes for CASSPTGLSYEQYF. This sequence joins TRBV18 and TRBJ2-7; a weak D match, TRBD1 (5 bases). The V gene lost 2 bases and the J gene lost 0 bases, with 8 bases spanning the gap. Germline lookup yields CDR1 KGHSH and CDR2 LQKENI. This CDR3 has 14 residues. The full variable domain, rest sourced from reference TRBV18 and TRBJ2-7, is NAGVMQNPRHLVRRRGQEARLRCSPMKGHSHVYWYRQLPEEGLKFMVYLQKENIIDESGMPKERFSAEFPKEGPSILRIQQVVRGDSAAYFCASSPTGLSYEQYFGPGTRLTVT.

The rearrangement links TRBV7-2 to TRBJ2-3; 7 nucleotides match TRBD1. Germline V gives CDR1 SGHTA, CDR2 FQGNSA. V gave up 1 base and J gave up 1 base; unmatched junction bases: 2. The CDR3 contains 15 residues. Here the CDR3 DNA reads TGTGCCAGCAGCTTAGTAGGACAGGGCACAGATACGCAGTATTTT. It encodes CASSLVGQGTDTQYF.

This clone was found a few times. This chain links TRBV7-2 with TRBJ1-2; TRBD1 is a possible D gene (5 bases). Germline V gene lookup returns CDR1 SGHTA and CDR2 FQGNSA. The CDR3 totals 15 residues. Trimming took 2 bases from V and 4 from J, leaving 14 bases between them. CDR3 sequence: CASSLTFRTSYGYTF. As DNA, the CDR3 is TGTGCCAGCAGCTTAACATTCCGGACAAGCTATGGCTACACCTTC.

The rearrangement uses TRBV11-3 and TRBJ2-7, with D maybe TRBD2 (7 bases). Germline assignment: CDR1 SGHNT and CDR2 YENEEA. With 1 base removed from V and 3 bases from J, the gap between germline ends came to 13 bases. The CDR3 length is 15 residues. The chain's CDR3 is CASSLGGGGFYEQYF. The CDR3 DNA is TGTGCCAGCAGCTTAGGAGGGGGGGGATTCTACGAGCAGTACTTC.

The genes are TRBV11-2 and TRBJ1-5; possible D gene TRBD1, 5 bases. The CDR3 runs 14 residues. V gave up 8 bases and J gave up 1 base, with 12 bases separating them. Looked up from germline, CDR1 is SGHAT and CDR2 is FQNNGV. The CDR3 DNA follows: TGTGCCAGCTCCCATGGGGGGAGCAATCAGCCCCAGCATTTT. It codes for CASSHGGSNQPQHF.

The chain uses TRBV9 and TRBJ2-5, with 12 bases matching TRBD2. The CDR3 runs to 16 residues. Germline values: CDR1 SGDLS, CDR2 YYNGEE. V lost 4 bases, J lost 5 bases, and 9 bases stayed unmatched. The CDR3 coding sequence is TGTGCCAGCAGCCCCGGGCTAGCGGGGGGGCCTGAGACCCAGTACTTC. Translation: CASSPGLAGGPETQYF.

The rearrangement links TRBV5-6 to TRBJ1-2, with 7 bases identical to TRBD1. The V gene end was trimmed by 6 bases and the J gene end by 8 bases; junction bases not matched to a gene: 7. Germline lookup yields CDR1 SGHDT and CDR2 YYEEEE. The CDR3 runs 12 residues. CDR3 in DNA: TGTGCCAGCACCATGACAGGGCCCGGCTACACCTTC. Translation: CASTMTGPGYTF.

This clone was counted a few times. This chain joins TRBV7-2 and TRBJ2-7; D may be TRBD2 (6 bases). V was pared by 5 bases and J by 3 bases, with 8 bases between. CDR3 length: 12 amino acids. Germline lookup yields CDR1 SGHTA and CDR2 FQGNSA. CDR3 protein: CASSPGGYEQYF. The CDR3 DNA is TGTGCCAGCAGCCCCGGGGGCTACGAGCAGTACTTC.

V gene TRBV4-3 combines with J gene TRBJ2-3; TRBD2 agrees at 12 bases. This CDR3 is built from 15 residues. The V and J ends lost 5 bases and 3 bases, in that order; junction bases with no gene match: 3. CDR1 LGHNA and CDR2 YSLEER come from the germline V gene. This chain's CDR3 is CASSSSGGATDTQYF. In DNA form, the CDR3 reads TGCGCCAGCAGCTCTAGCGGGGGGGCAACAGATACGCAGTATTTT.